The 17 T cell receptor beta chains below come from one sample, sequenced in a study of early T cells in non-severe SARS-CoV-2 infection. MiXCR, applied by TCRdb to the 5' RACE reads, yields one record per CDR3 protein. This sample has more than 70,000 distinct CDR3 sequences, with approximately 11% found just once. Specimen: whole blood, collected at baseline. Receptors originate from an adult who was a healthcare worker with PCR-confirmed SARS-CoV-2 infection or an uninfected control (not recorded which).

The chain employs TRBV11-3 and TRBJ2-7; TRBD1 aligns across 8 bases. The CDR3 is made up of 16 amino acids. The V and J ends lost 2 bases and 5 bases, in that order; junction bases with no gene match: 11. CDR1 is SGHNT and CDR2 is YENEEA in the germline V gene. This CDR3 is CASSLILQGERHEQYF. The CDR3 DNA follows: TGTGCCAGCAGCTTAATTCTACAGGGGGAACGGCACGAGCAGTACTTC.

This clonotype was observed a few times. CDR3 nucleotides: TGTGCCAGCAGCGCGATCCAGGGCTCCGAGCAGTACTTC. Its translation is CASSAIQGSEQYF. The chain uses TRBV9 and TRBJ2-7, with D maybe TRBD1 (5 bases). This CDR3 has 13 amino acids. CDR1 SGDLS and CDR2 YYNGEE come from the germline V gene. V lost 3 bases and J 6 bases, leaving 13 bases between the germline ends.

This clonotype was counted ten times or more. V usage is TRBV6-6 and J usage is TRBJ1-2; TRBD1 is a possible D gene (5 bases). Germline V lookup: CDR1 MNHNY, CDR2 SVGAGI (reference sequence). The ends were cut back, 6 bases at V and 6 bases at J, with 11 bases in the middle. CDR3 size: 12 residues. CDR3: CASSPPGDGYTF. The CDR3 bases are TGTGCCAGCAGCCCACCGGGGGATGGCTACACCTTC.

The chain couples TRBV6-1 to TRBJ2-2; 11 nucleotides align to TRBD2. The germline V gene encodes CDR1 MNHNS and CDR2 SASEGT. The CDR3 is 16 amino acids. With 6 bases clipped from V and 6 bases from J, the junction kept 9 bases outside the gene matches. The CDR3 coding sequence is TGTGCCAGCAGGATCTATAGCGGGGGGGCCCCCGGGGAGCTGTTTTTT. This encodes CASRIYSGGAPGELFF.

The chain uses TRBV7-7 and TRBJ2-5, with a tentative D call TRBD2 (6 bases). CDR1 SSHAT and CDR2 FNYEAQ come from the germline V gene (reference sequence). The CDR3 is 15 residues long. V lost 5 bases to trimming and J lost 5 bases, with 18 bases between them. The CDR3 sequence is CASSVIAVGQETQYF. The CDR3 coding sequence is TGTGCCAGCAGCGTTATAGCGGTGGGGCAGGAGACCCAGTACTTC. Using reference TRBV7-7 and TRBJ2-5 for the parts outside the CDR3, the full variable domain is GAGVSQSPRYKVTKRGQDVTLRCDPISSHATLYWYQQALGQGPEFLTYFNYEAQPDKSGLPSDRFSAERPEGSISTLTIQRTEQRDSAMYRCASSVIAVGQETQYFGPGTRLLVL.

This clonotype was observed a handful of times. The chain has TRBV12-3 or TRBV12-4 and TRBJ2-7; TRBD1 matches at 7 bases. The CDR3 contains 15 residues. V was pared by 6 bases and J by 5 bases, with 13 bases of the junction left unmatched. The CDR3 DNA is TGTGCCAGCAGACGGGCCCCCGACAGGGCCCACGAGCAGTACTTC. It yields the protein CASRRAPDRAHEQYF.

This clonotype occurred a few times. The J gene is TRBJ2-3, the V gene TRBV5-1; D gene unclear. The germline V and J ends were trimmed by 4 bases and 2 bases, with 8 bases remaining between them. This CDR3 spans 13 amino acids. Germline V gene lookup returns CDR1 SGHRS and CDR2 YFSETQ. The CDR3 protein is CASSPDITDTQYF. The CDR3 DNA reads as TGCGCCAGCAGCCCCGACATCACAGATACGCAGTATTTT.

The rearrangement joins TRBV20-1 to TRBJ2-5; no definite D call. The CDR3 extends over 11 amino acids. Trimming pared 3 bases from V and 5 bases from J, leaving 7 bases between. CDR1 DFQATT and CDR2 SNEGSKA come from the germline V gene (reference sequence). The CDR3 nucleotides are TGCAGTGCTAGCATGGGCGAGACCCAGTACTTC. Translation: CSASMGETQYF.

This clonotype was observed a handful of times. The V gene is TRBV7-9, the J gene TRBJ1-1, with a tentative D call TRBD1 (5 bases). The germline CDR1 and CDR2 sequences are SEHNR and FQNEAQ (reference sequence). The CDR3 runs 14 residues. The V end was cut by 4 bases, the J end by 4 bases, with 13 bases between. The DNA for the CDR3 is TGTGCCAGCAGCTATTCCGGGACGGGCACTGAAGCTTTCTTT. Amino acids: CASSYSGTGTEAFF.

This clonotype has more than one count but fewer than ten. The gene calls are TRBV5-1 and TRBJ2-7; 7 nucleotides align to TRBD2. Germline assignment: CDR1 SGHRS and CDR2 YFSETQ. J lost 2 bases, V lost 1 base, and 6 bases had no gene match. The length of the CDR3 is 15 residues. The CDR3 sequence: CASSLTLAVTYEQYF. CDR3 coding DNA: TGCGCCAGCAGCTTGACCCTAGCGGTAACCTACGAGCAGTACTTC.

This clonotype was detected only a few times. V and J are TRBV11-2 and TRBJ2-5, with D tentatively TRBD1 (6 bases). V was shortened by 4 bases and J by 5 bases, with 17 bases between the two germline ends. Germline assignment: CDR1 SGHAT and CDR2 FQNNGV. CDR3 size: 15 residues. CDR3 region: CASSSVQGMLETQYF. The CDR3 coding sequence is TGTGCCAGCAGCTCCGTTCAGGGGATGCTGGAGACCCAGTACTTC. Using reference TRBV11-2 and TRBJ2-5 for the parts outside the CDR3, the full variable domain is EAGVAQSPRYKIIEKRQSVAFWCNPISGHATLYWYQQILGQGPKLLIQFQNNGVVDDSQLPKDRFSAERLKGVDSTLKIQPAKLEDSAVYLCASSSVQGMLETQYFGPGTRLLVL.

This clonotype turned up a few times. The chain has TRBV28 and TRBJ2-5; no reliable D call. The V end was cut by 8 bases, the J end by 7 bases, with 8 bases between. The CDR3 covers 10 residues. The germline V gene has CDR1 MDHEN and CDR2 SYDVKM. The DNA for the CDR3 is TGTGCCAGCGGCCTCAGGACCCAGTACTTC. This encodes CASGLRTQYF.

This clonotype has only a few counts. Here the CDR3 DNA reads TGTGCCAGCAGTTCCGGTGGCAGGGGAAGGTTTGGGACTGAAGCTTTCTTT. Protein product: CASSSGGRGRFGTEAFF. The chain has TRBV27 and TRBJ1-1; the D gene is possibly TRBD1 (6 bases). The CDR3 runs to 17 residues. The germline V gene encodes CDR1 MNHEY and CDR2 SMNVEV (reference sequence). The V and J ends lost 4 bases and 5 bases respectively, with 23 bases between them.

In its sample, this clonotype was seen a few times. CDR3 in DNA: TGTGCCAGCAGCAGGACAGGGGGGTCAAATGAGCAGTTCTTC. Its translation is CASSRTGGSNEQFF. The V call is TRBV7-2, the J call TRBJ2-1, with 10 bases lining up with TRBD1. The CDR3 spans 14 residues. Per germline, CDR1 SGHTA and CDR2 FQGNSA. V lost 5 bases to trimming and J lost 7 bases; unmatched junction nucleotides: 5. Together with reference TRBV7-2 and TRBJ2-1, the CDR3 gives the full variable domain: GAGVSQSPSNKVTEKGKDVELRCDPISGHTALYWYRQSLGQGLEFLIYFQGNSAPDKSGLPSDRFSAERTGGSVSTLTIQRTQQEDSAVYLCASSRTGGSNEQFFGPGTRLTVL.

This clonotype was seen ten or more times. V is TRBV20-1 and J is TRBJ1-2; perhaps TRBD1 as D (5 bases). Germline lookup yields CDR1 DFQATT and CDR2 SNEGSKA (reference sequence). The CDR3 sequence is 17 residues long. The germline V and J ends were trimmed by 6 bases and 8 bases, with 31 bases remaining between them. This CDR3 is CSATPLGLSRDLSGYTF. The CDR3 DNA sequence: TGCAGTGCCACTCCTTTGGGGTTGTCAAGGGACCTATCGGGCTACACCTTC.

In this sample, this clonotype turned up a few times. The rearrangement joins TRBV20-1 to TRBJ2-3; no clear D. This CDR3 has 14 residues. The germline gives CDR1 DFQATT, CDR2 SNEGSKA (reference sequence). V was pared by 0 bases and J by 4 bases, with 11 bases between. The CDR3 DNA is TGCAGTGCTAGAGAGGTCCTTTTCTCAGATACGCAGTATTTT. Amino acids: CSAREVLFSDTQYF.

This clonotype was seen only a few times. This CDR3 reads CASSVEGRRETQYF. The CDR3 DNA follows: TGTGCCAGCAGCGTAGAGGGCCGAAGGGAGACCCAGTACTTC. The chain couples TRBV9 to TRBJ2-5, with D uncertain. The V gene's germline CDR1 is SGDLS and CDR2 YYNGEE. V shed 0 bases and J shed 5 bases, with 11 bases lying between them. This CDR3 contains 14 residues.